Each of the 23 T cell receptor beta chains below was sequenced from the same sample in a study of EBV T-cell therapy then PD-1 blockade in nasopharyngeal carcinoma. TCRdb's copy holds only in-frame clones and misses some; the assay was immunoSEQ multiplex PCR. The data hold about 23,000 clones, with 84% observed a single time. No antigen has been identified for these receptors. The treatment here: AdE1-LMPpoly-expanded autologous EBV-specific T-cell therapy followed by anti-PD-1 nivolumab. The material was CD8+ T cells from blood, obtained around day 65 from a patient whose treatment included autologous EBV-specific T cells and nivolumab. Receptors were obtained from a man aged 40-50 years with nasopharyngeal carcinoma.

This sequence joins TRBV4-3 and TRBJ1-1; D is undetermined. CDR1 and CDR2 from the germline V gene are LGHNA and YSLEER. The germline V and J ends were trimmed by 0 bases and 4 bases, with 9 bases remaining between them. The CDR3 totals 14 residues. CDR3 in amino acids: CASSQERWGTEAFF. In DNA, the CDR3 is TGCGCCAGCAGCCAAGAACGCTGGGGCACTGAAGCTTTCTTT.

A single count supports this clone. The chain uses TRBV4-1 and TRBJ1-1, with unresolved D. Trimming removed 0 bases at V and 2 bases at J, with 4 bases between. Germline CDR1 MGHRA, CDR2 YSYEKL. The CDR3 is 13 residues long. The CDR3: CASSQEPNTEAFF. The CDR3 nucleotides are TGCGCCAGCAGCCAAGAACCAAACACTGAAGCTTTCTTT.

The chain employs TRBV6-2 or TRBV6-3 and TRBJ2-3, with TRBD2 identical over 7 bases. The CDR3 loop spans 15 amino acids. The germline CDR1 and CDR2 sequences are MNHEY and SVGEGT. Trimming cost V 5 bases and J 0 bases; bases outside gene matches: 5. CDR3 coding DNA: TGTGCCAGCAGTACCGGGACTACTAGCACAGATACGCAGTATTTT. This translates into CASSTGTTSTDTQYF.

J is TRBJ2-7 and V is TRBV6-2 or TRBV6-3; the D call may be TRBD1 or TRBD2 (5 bases each). Trimming took off 5 bases at V and 3 bases at J, with 11 bases between the two ends. The CDR3 length is 13 residues. Germline values: CDR1 MNHEY, CDR2 SVGEGT. CDR3: CASSHVGVYEQYF. The CDR3 nucleotides are TGTGCCAGCAGTCATGTGGGGGTCTACGAGCAGTACTTC.

Only one count was recorded for this clone. This chain connects TRBV9 to TRBJ2-7; possibly TRBD1 for D (5 bases). The CDR3 runs 16 residues. The V gene lost 4 bases and the J gene lost 2 bases, with 19 bases spanning the gap. Germline CDR1 reads SGDLS; CDR2 reads YYNGEE. The CDR3 protein is CASSPQGRGSPYEQYF. The CDR3 DNA reads as TGTGCCAGCAGCCCCCAGGGTAGGGGCAGCCCCTACGAGCAGTACTTC.

In this sample, this clone turned up a few times. The CDR3 spells CASSRGESDGYTF. In nucleotides, the CDR3 is TGTGCCAGCAGTAGGGGAGAGAGCGATGGCTACACCTTC. The chain couples TRBV6-4 to TRBJ1-2; D might be TRBD1 (5 bases). Germline CDR1 reads MRHNA; CDR2 reads SNTAGT. V was shortened by 5 bases and J by 6 bases, with 13 bases between the two germline ends. This CDR3 spans 13 amino acids.

This clone was seen a handful of times. The chain couples TRBV5-1 to TRBJ1-2, with D perhaps TRBD1 (5 bases). Germline V gene data show CDR1 as SGHRS and CDR2 as YFSETQ. V was cut by 0 bases and J by 2 bases, with 14 bases left in between. This CDR3 contains 16 residues. The CDR3 is CASSLAFSQGNYGYTF. Here the CDR3 DNA reads TGCGCCAGCAGCTTGGCCTTTTCTCAGGGCAACTATGGCTACACCTTC.

The gene calls are TRBV9 and TRBJ2-1; D is unresolved. Trimming cost V 5 bases and J 8 bases, with 11 bases left between them. In germline, CDR1 is SGDLS, CDR2 YYNGEE. The CDR3 totals 12 residues. CDR3 sequence (DNA): TGTGCCAGCAGTAGTAGGGTTGATGAGCAGTTCTTC. Translated, it gives CASSSRVDEQFF.

V gene TRBV4-3 combines with J gene TRBJ1-2; TRBD1 is a possible D gene (6 bases). The CDR3 runs 16 residues. Germline V gene lookup returns CDR1 LGHNA and CDR2 YSLEER. Trimming removed 0 bases from V and 3 bases from J, with 14 bases in between. CDR3 coding DNA: TGCGCCAGCAGCCAAGAGACAGGCCAGTGGTACTATGGCTACACCTTC. Residues: CASSQETGQWYYGYTF.

The chain recombines TRBV5-1 with TRBJ2-1; TRBD1 matches 9 bases. After removal of 1 base from V and 2 bases from J, the junction contained 1 base not matched to a gene. The CDR3 totals 15 residues. Germline CDR1 reads SGHRS; CDR2 reads YFSETQ. The CDR3 loop is CASSLRQGAYNEQFF. DNA of the CDR3: TGCGCCAGCAGCTTGCGACAGGGGGCCTACAATGAGCAGTTCTTC.

The chain has TRBV15 and TRBJ1-4, with a weak D call TRBD1 (5 bases). This CDR3 is 15 amino acids long. Germline assignment: CDR1 LNHNV and CDR2 YYDKDF (reference sequence). Trimming took off 3 bases at V and 7 bases at J, with 15 bases between the two ends. As DNA, the CDR3 is TGTGCCACCAGCAGTTTGACGGATGGGGGTGAAAAACTGTTTTTT. It codes for CATSSLTDGGEKLFF.

Notes on this clone: One end of the junction is discordant with germline, which a read error may explain. This CDR3 is also generated by other DNA sequences in the sample. V is TRBV3-1 (or the pseudogene TRBV3-2) and J is TRBJ2-2; D is possibly TRBD1 (7 bases). This CDR3 contains 17 residues. The germline CDR1 and CDR2 sequences are LGHDT and YNNKEL (reference sequence). CDR3 coding DNA: TGTGCCAGCAGCCCAGGGGGGTCAGAAATTAACACTGGGGAGCTGTTTTTT. This sequence encodes CASSPGGSEINTGELFF.

The chain couples TRBV2 to TRBJ2-5; D is undetermined. CDR1 and CDR2 (germline): SNHLY, FYNNEI. This CDR3 contains 12 residues. Trimming shortened V by 4 bases and J by 8 bases, and 11 bases separated the two germline ends. In nucleotides, the CDR3 is TGTGCCAGCAGTGGATTGGAAGGAACCCAGTACTTC. Amino acids: CASSGLEGTQYF.

The chain couples TRBV28 to TRBJ2-7; D is ambiguous. CDR1 and CDR2 (germline): MDHEN, SYDVKM. CDR3 length equals 11 residues. The germline V and J ends were trimmed by 3 bases and 5 bases, with 5 bases remaining between them. CDR3 sequence: CASSFTDEQYF. The DNA for the CDR3 is TGTGCCAGCAGTTTTACGGACGAGCAGTACTTC.

This chain joins TRBV7-9 and TRBJ2-6; D remains ambiguous. The V gene lost 3 bases and the J gene lost 2 bases, with 8 bases spanning the gap. This CDR3 region has 15 residues. In germline, CDR1 is SEHNR, CDR2 FQNEAQ (reference sequence). The DNA for the CDR3 is TGTGCCAGCAGCTTTAGGTTTACTGGGGCCAACGTCCTGACTTTC. This translates into CASSFRFTGANVLTF. Full variable domain (remainder filled in from reference TRBV7-9 and TRBJ2-6): DTGVSQNPRHKITKRGQNVTFRCDPISEHNRLYWYRQTLGQGPEFLTYFQNEAQLEKSRLLSDRFSAERPKGSFSTLEIQRTEQGDSAMYLCASSFRFTGANVLTFGAGSRLTVL.

The rearrangement links TRBV24-1 to TRBJ2-3; D may be TRBD2 (6 bases). V was shortened by 7 bases and J by 5 bases, with 18 bases between the two germline ends. The CDR3 spans 15 residues. Germline lookup yields CDR1 KGHDR and CDR2 SFDVKD. CDR3 sequence: CATSGSSNTVDTQYF. CDR3 in DNA: TGTGCCACCAGCGGGAGCTCCAACACGGTAGATACGCAGTATTTT.

The CDR3 DNA sequence: TGTGCCAGCAGCTCAAGTAAACGGGGTGGCACTGAAGCTTTCTTT. Protein sequence: CASSSSKRGGTEAFF. This sequence joins TRBV7-9 and TRBJ1-1, with D unclear. The CDR3 extends over 15 amino acids. V shed 4 bases and J shed 4 bases, with 16 bases lying between them. CDR1 and CDR2 from the germline V gene are SEHNR and FQNEAQ (reference sequence).

In its sample, this clone was seen a few times. The J gene is TRBJ2-6, the V gene TRBV11-3; D remains unclear. The CDR3 totals 12 residues. From germline, CDR1 is SGHNT and CDR2 YENEEA. V was shortened by 8 bases and J by 4 bases, with 6 bases between the two germline ends. The CDR3 loop reads CASSPGANVLTF. For the CDR3, the DNA is TGTGCCAGCTCTCCCGGGGCCAACGTCCTGACTTTC.

The chain employs TRBV7-3 and TRBJ2-1, with 10 bases fitting TRBD2. Germline V CDR1 and CDR2: SGHTA, FQGTGA. V was pared by 1 base and J by 13 bases, with 19 bases of the junction left unmatched. This CDR3 is built from 18 residues. In DNA, the CDR3 is TGTGCCAGCAGCTTAAATGTCCCCGGGGTAGCGGGGGGCCCCCAACAGTTCTTC. Translated, it gives CASSLNVPGVAGGPQQFF.

This rearrangement joins TRBV4-1 to TRBJ2-2; D is ambiguous. V shed 2 bases and J shed 2 bases, with 3 bases lying between them. The CDR3 length is 13 residues. Germline V gene data show CDR1 as MGHRA and CDR2 as YSYEKL. CDR3 sequence: CASSQKNTGELFF. For the CDR3, the DNA is TGCGCCAGCAGCCAAAAAAACACCGGGGAGCTGTTTTTT.

This chain connects TRBV2 to TRBJ1-2; D remains ambiguous. The germline CDR1 and CDR2 sequences are SNHLY and FYNNEI. The CDR3 sequence is 13 residues long. Deletions cut 1 base from V and 2 bases from J, with 5 bases between. CDR3 region: CASSEEANYGYTF. CDR3 coding DNA: TGTGCCAGCAGTGAAGAAGCCAACTATGGCTACACCTTC.

The gene calls are TRBV12-3 or TRBV12-4 and TRBJ2-7, with D perhaps matching TRBD2 (6 bases). This CDR3 comprises 12 residues. V was pared by 4 bases and J by 3 bases, with 7 bases between. This CDR3 is CASSSTSYEQYF. The DNA of the CDR3 is TGTGCCAGCAGTTCGACTAGCTACGAGCAGTACTTC.

The chain combines TRBV4-3 with TRBJ1-6, with D tentatively TRBD1 (5 bases). Germline values: CDR1 LGHNA, CDR2 YSLEER. Trimming removed 4 bases at V and 9 bases at J, with 13 bases between. This CDR3 spans 14 amino acids. Here the CDR3 reads CASSPGQDVSPLHF. Written as DNA, the CDR3 is TGCGCCAGCAGCCCAGGACAAGACGTTTCACCCCTCCACTTT.